This entry features one TCR beta chain sequence. The data were obtained in a study of radiotherapy plus CTLA-4 blockade in lung cancer. Study summary: Objective response was observed in roughly 17% of patients, and disease control in approximately 33%.

Assay: immunoSEQ multiplex PCR; the TCRdb copy retains only in-frame clones and omits some. The sample shows 81,000 or so clones, about 83% of them seen only once. Enrolled patients, whose metastatic non-small-cell lung cancer was chemo-refractory, received focal radiation plus CTLA-4 blockade with ipilimumab. This CDR3 is built from 14 residues. The germline V gene encodes CDR1 MNHEY and CDR2 SVGAGI. The trim removed 6 bases at V and 5 bases at J, leaving 5 bases unmatched. The chain joins TRBV6-5 to TRBJ2-5; the match to TRBD2 covers 11 bases. This receptor was obtained from a human donor with non-small cell lung cancer that progressed on radiotherapy plus ipilimumab. The sample consisted of peripheral blood, taken from a patient treated with radiotherapy plus ipilimumab. Here the CDR3 DNA reads TGTGCCAGCAGCCGGACTAGCGGGTCGGAGACCCAGTACTTC. This codes for CASSRTSGSETQYF.